These 18 T cell receptor beta chains were all obtained from the same sample, sequenced in a study of blood T cell repertoires in COVID-19 (dated by TCRdb to the early 2020s). Library generation was performed with the immunoSEQ multiplex PCR assay. Drawn from immuneACCESS, this table holds only the in-frame rearrangements with V and J called that TCRdb kept. Clones are partly lost; checked studies trace under half to an unresolved V gene and leave the rest unexplained. Present in this sample are around 370,000 clones, 90% of which were seen just once. About 6.8% of the sample rests with the top ten. Sequencing was performed on peripheral blood. The receptor source for this set is a man younger than 35 with active or convalescent COVID-19.

V is TRBV24-1 and J is TRBJ2-5, with a weak D call TRBD2 (6 bases). CDR1 KGHDR and CDR2 SFDVKD come from the germline V gene. V was clipped by 2 bases and J by 5 bases, with 11 bases between them. The length of the CDR3 is 14 residues. CDR3 in amino acids: CATSDSGTPETQYF. CDR3 sequence (DNA): TGTGCCACCAGTGATTCCGGGACTCCGGAGACCCAGTACTTC.

The V call is TRBV19, the J call TRBJ1-3; D is ambiguous. This CDR3 is built from 15 residues. With 8 bases removed from V and 1 base from J, the gap between germline ends came to 15 bases. From germline, CDR1 is LNHDA and CDR2 SQIVND (reference sequence). The CDR3 loop is CASRRSQSSGNTIYF. CDR3 coding DNA: TGTGCCAGTCGGCGGTCCCAGTCATCTGGAAACACCATATATTTT.

The rearrangement joins TRBV7-2 to TRBJ2-1; 9 bases are a match to TRBD2. Trimming removed 5 bases from V and 4 bases from J; junction bases left unmatched: 12. Looked up from germline, CDR1 is SGHTA and CDR2 is FQGNSA. The CDR3 covers 17 residues. The CDR3 spells CASSPTSGLSQYNEQFF. CDR3 DNA sequence: TGTGCCAGCAGCCCTACTAGCGGGTTGTCCCAGTACAATGAGCAGTTCTTC.

This chain connects TRBV29-1 to TRBJ1-4; 12 bases agree with TRBD1. Trimming at V came to 7 bases and at J to 8 bases, leaving 14 bases not matched to a gene. Germline lookup yields CDR1 SQVTM and CDR2 ANQGSEA. The CDR3 runs to 16 residues. CDR3 amino acids: CSAQRGTGGVGEKLFF. Here the CDR3 DNA reads TGCAGCGCGCAACGGGGGACAGGGGGCGTTGGGGAAAAACTGTTTTTT.

The table lists this clone with a count of one. The gene calls are TRBV11-3 and TRBJ2-3; 9 nucleotides agree with TRBD2. Losses at the gene ends were 5 bases for V and 2 bases for J; bases not matched to a gene: 5. CDR3 length: 15 amino acids. Germline V gene data show CDR1 as SGHNT and CDR2 as YENEEA. CDR3 loop: CASSPSSGVTDTQYF. CDR3 in DNA: TGTGCCAGCAGCCCCTCTAGCGGGGTCACAGATACGCAGTATTTT.

The V call is TRBV10-3, the J call TRBJ2-2; tentative D call: TRBD2 (6 bases). The CDR3 is made up of 13 amino acids. V shed 11 bases and J shed 2 bases, with 12 bases lying between them. From germline, CDR1 is ENHRY and CDR2 SYGVKD. CDR3 protein: CASGGLNTGELFF. CDR3 DNA sequence: TGTGCCTCCGGGGGTCTCAACACCGGGGAGCTGTTTTTT.

The V gene is TRBV4-3, the J gene TRBJ2-3, with D perhaps TRBD2 (6 bases). Deletions cut 0 bases from V and 4 bases from J, with 20 bases between. The germline CDR1 and CDR2 sequences are LGHNA and YSLEER. This CDR3 spans 18 amino acids. The CDR3 DNA reads TGCGCCAGCAGCCAAGATTTCGGCTCGGGGAGGAGGGCAGATACGCAGTATTTT. Translating it yields CASSQDFGSGRRADTQYF.

The CDR3 region has the DNA TGTGCCAGCAGCCAAGAGAGGACAGGGGGAGGTAATGAGCAGTTCTTC. This encodes CASSQERTGGGNEQFF. V is TRBV4-2 and J is TRBJ2-1; 10 bases match TRBD1. The germline gives CDR1 LGHNA, CDR2 YNFKEQ. CDR3 size: 16 residues. Trimming at V came to 0 bases and at J to 7 bases, leaving 6 bases not matched to a gene.

V and J are TRBV6-5 and TRBJ2-2, with 7 nucleotides matching TRBD1. The trim removed 7 bases at V and 2 bases at J, leaving 4 bases unmatched. The CDR3 has 14 residues. Germline CDR1 is MNHEY and CDR2 is SVGAGI. CDR3: CASKGAVNTGELFF. CDR3 DNA: TGTGCCAGCAAGGGGGCAGTTAACACCGGGGAGCTGTTTTTT.

The V gene is TRBV9, the J gene TRBJ2-3, with 8 bases matching TRBD2. The junction had 4 bases not matched to a gene; V was cut back by 4 bases and J by 0 bases. The CDR3 loop spans 15 amino acids. CDR1 is SGDLS, CDR2 YYNGEE, per germline. CDR3 DNA sequence: TGTGCCAGCAGCCTCACTAGCGGTAGCACAGATACGCAGTATTTT. This sequence encodes CASSLTSGSTDTQYF.

The chain links TRBV28 to TRBJ1-6; 9 nucleotides line up with TRBD1. CDR1 MDHEN and CDR2 SYDVKM come from the germline V gene. J lost 7 bases, V lost 6 bases, and 7 bases had no gene match. The CDR3 has 15 residues. The CDR3 region has the DNA TGTGCCAGCAGCGAAACCGGGACAGGGAATTCACCCCTCCACTTT. This sequence encodes CASSETGTGNSPLHF.

V is TRBV6-5 and J is TRBJ1-2; D ambiguous. With 10 bases removed from V and 5 bases from J, the gap between germline ends came to 17 bases. The germline V gene has CDR1 MNHEY and CDR2 SVGAGI. The CDR3 loop spans 13 amino acids. The CDR3 DNA reads as TGTGCCACCTCAAACGGGTACATTTATGGCTACACCTTC. This translates into CATSNGYIYGYTF.

This clone has only one observation. The rearrangement joins TRBV2 to TRBJ2-3, with 9 bases that match TRBD2. Germline V CDR1 and CDR2: SNHLY, FYNNEI. The J segment lost 1 base and the V segment lost 9 bases, leaving 2 bases of the junction unmatched. The CDR3 length is 13 residues. CDR3: CASGTSRTDTQYF. DNA of the CDR3: TGTGCCAGTGGGACTAGCCGCACAGATACGCAGTATTTT.

V gene TRBV27 combines with J gene TRBJ2-7; 10 bases fit TRBD2. There are 19 residues in the CDR3. The V and J ends lost 10 bases and 0 bases, in that order; junction bases with no gene match: 21. CDR1 MNHEY and CDR2 SMNVEV come from the germline V gene (reference sequence). CDR3 in DNA: TGTGCCACCCCAGCGGTAGACACAAGCGGGAGGGCCCCCTCCTACGAGCAGTACTTC. It is translated as CATPAVDTSGRAPSYEQYF.

This chain uses TRBV5-1 with TRBJ2-1, with D possibly being TRBD2 (5 bases). V was pared by 7 bases and J by 4 bases, with 9 bases between. This CDR3 is built from 12 residues. The germline gives CDR1 SGHRS, CDR2 YFSETQ. This CDR3 reads CASAREYNEQFF. CDR3 in DNA: TGCGCCAGCGCTAGGGAGTACAATGAGCAGTTCTTC.

Points on this clone: A junction end diverges from the germline sequence, so it may reflect a read error. The chain employs TRBV29-1 and TRBJ2-6, with a tentative D call TRBD1 (5 bases). The CDR3 runs 12 residues. Per the germline V gene, CDR1 is SQVTM and CDR2 is ANQGSEA. This CDR3 is CSVLSGANVLTF. CDR3 bases: TGCAGCGTTCTATCTGGGGCCAACGTGCTGACTTTC.

The genes are TRBV7-3 and TRBJ2-2; 14 nucleotides align to TRBD2. The length of the CDR3 is 15 residues. Germline V gene data show CDR1 as SGHTA and CDR2 as FQGTGA. V lost 4 bases to trimming and J lost 8 bases; unmatched junction nucleotides: 3. The CDR3 loop reads CASSSGLAGVGELFF. CDR3 coding DNA: TGTGCCAGCAGCTCGGGACTAGCGGGGGTAGGGGAGCTGTTTTTT.

V is TRBV19 and J is TRBJ1-5, with D uncertain. This CDR3 is 14 amino acids long. CDR1 is LNHDA and CDR2 is SQIVND in the germline V gene (reference sequence). Between the trimmed V and J ends, which lost 7 bases and 5 bases, there was a span of 15 bases. The CDR3 spells CASTREIAYQPQHF. The CDR3 DNA sequence: TGTGCCAGTACTCGCGAAATCGCATATCAGCCCCAGCATTTT. The variable domain in full, with the rest retrieved from reference TRBV19 and TRBJ1-5, is DGGITQSPKYLFRKEGQNVTLSCEQNLNHDAMYWYRQDPGQGLRLIYYSQIVNDFQKGDIAEGYSVSREKKESFPLTVTSAQKNPTAFYLCASTREIAYQPQHFGDGTRLSIL.